This TCR beta chain appears in the sequencing data of a study of identical twins. Study results and limitations: Excess low generation probability was seen in twin-shared out-of-frame alpha sequences. For out-of-frame beta sequences, excess twin sharing was weaker. Cord blood beta clonotypes present at high abundance carried fewer insertions; no such pattern appeared in memory repertoires.

TCRdb redid the calling of the 5' RACE reads with MiXCR, one entry per CDR3 protein. The sample yields fewer than 800,000 distinct CDR3 sequences, under 8.5% seen once. Germline CDR1 SGHVS, CDR2 FQNEAQ. The V end lost 6 bases, the J end lost 7 bases, and 10 bases lay between the germline ends. The CDR3 runs 12 residues. Note on this clonotype: What it recognizes is unknown.

This sample also belongs to another study, concerning yellow fever vaccine responses in identical twins. That report notes: Twins' T cell vaccine responses reportedly looked partly convergent, partly personalized.

The TCR was taken from a woman between 18 and 29 years old in good health. Sequenced input: PBMCs. This sequence joins TRBV7-8 and TRBJ2-1, with D unclear. The CDR3 DNA follows: TGTGCCAGCAGGCATCTAGGAAATGAGCAGTTCTTC. Translating gives CASRHLGNEQFF.